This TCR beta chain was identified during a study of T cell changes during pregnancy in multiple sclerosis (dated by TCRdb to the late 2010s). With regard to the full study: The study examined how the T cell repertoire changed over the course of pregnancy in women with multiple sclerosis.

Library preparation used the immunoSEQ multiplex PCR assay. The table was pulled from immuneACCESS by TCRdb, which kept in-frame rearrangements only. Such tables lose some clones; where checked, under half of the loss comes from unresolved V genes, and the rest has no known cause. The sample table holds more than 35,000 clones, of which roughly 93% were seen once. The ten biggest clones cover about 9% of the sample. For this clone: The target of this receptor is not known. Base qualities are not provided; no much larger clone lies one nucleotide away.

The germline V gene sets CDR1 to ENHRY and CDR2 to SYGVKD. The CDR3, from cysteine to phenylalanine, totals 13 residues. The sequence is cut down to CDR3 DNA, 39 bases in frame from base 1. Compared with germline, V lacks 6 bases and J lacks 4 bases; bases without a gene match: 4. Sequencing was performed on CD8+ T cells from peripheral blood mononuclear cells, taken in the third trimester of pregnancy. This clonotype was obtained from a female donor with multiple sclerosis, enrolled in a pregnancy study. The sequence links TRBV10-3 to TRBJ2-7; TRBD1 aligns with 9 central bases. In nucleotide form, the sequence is TGTGCCATCAGGGACAGGGGAGGATACGAGCAGTACTTC. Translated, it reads CAIRDRGGYEQYF.